One and the same sample provided the 3 T cell receptor beta chains below, sequenced in a study of blood T cell repertoires in COVID-19 (dated by TCRdb to the early 2020s). The library was prepared using the immunoSEQ multiplex PCR assay. Imported from immuneACCESS, the table was reduced by TCRdb to in-frame sequences with V and J called. These copies leave out some clones; in studies compared against another copy, an unresolved V gene accounts for under half, and the cause of the remainder is not known. For this sample there are approximately 39,000 clones; 75% to 90% appear just once. More than 20% of the sample goes to the ten largest clones. Sequenced input: peripheral blood. Receptors were obtained from a man aged 45 to 65 with active or convalescent COVID-19.

The chain carries TRBV19 and TRBJ1-1; D remains unclear. The V end was cut by 11 bases, the J end by 4 bases, with 17 bases between. This CDR3 region has 13 residues. Germline-derived CDR1 and CDR2 are LNHDA and SQIVND (reference sequence). CDR3 bases: TGTGCCTCAGACTCTTCAGTAACCACTGAAGCTTTCTTT. It specifies CASDSSVTTEAFF.

The rearrangement links TRBV19 to TRBJ1-2; D is ambiguous. The CDR3 length is 16 residues. Germline CDR1 and CDR2: LNHDA and SQIVND (reference sequence). V shed 0 bases and J shed 0 bases, with 11 bases lying between them. CDR3 amino acids: CASSIDPNYSNYGYTF. DNA for the CDR3: TGTGCCAGTAGTATAGATCCAAACTACTCTAACTATGGCTACACCTTC.

J is TRBJ1-5 and V is TRBV19, with 10 bases matching TRBD1. J gave up 3 bases and V 7 bases, and 6 bases lay outside the gene matches. There are 15 residues in the CDR3. CDR1 is LNHDA and CDR2 is SQIVND in the germline V gene (reference sequence). The CDR3 reads CASTPGQGNNQPQHF. CDR3 DNA: TGTGCCAGTACCCCGGGACAGGGGAACAATCAGCCCCAGCATTTT.